This T cell receptor (beta chain) was identified during a study of shared clonotypes between healthy human individuals. As handled by the study authors: Filtering differed for immunoSEQ, which gave only junction sequences without quality scores. The method was immunoSEQ multiplex PCR; TCRdb's version includes in-frame clones alone and lacks a portion of them. The V and J calls and clone size are taken from that table; D and trimming were inferred from the DNA. This repertoire shows hundreds of thousands of clones, about 92% found once; its top ten account for 20% to 30%. CD45RO negativity and positive selection for CCR7 defined naive CD8 cells, a population that excluded terminally differentiated effector memory CD45RA+ cells. Input material: naive CD8+ T cells sorted from blood. The sequence was obtained from a man between 25 and 39 years old in good health.

CDR3 nucleotides: TGCGCCAGCAGCCAAACCGGCTCCTACGAGCAGTACTTC. Translated: CASSQTGSYEQYF. The genes are TRBV4-1 and TRBJ2-7; D call uncertain. V dropped 2 bases and J dropped 0 bases, with 5 bases sitting between them. The germline gives CDR1 MGHRA, CDR2 YSYEKL. The CDR3 totals 13 residues.